This T cell receptor (beta chain) was sequenced during a study of CD8 T cells in ankylosing spondylitis (dated by TCRdb to the late 2010s). Some background on the complete study: The study profiled T cell receptor beta repertoires in healthy donors and ankylosing spondylitis patients to find disease-linked TCR variants. The full study cohort was made up of about two dozen ankylosing spondylitis patients and 108 healthy donors. Peripheral blood was sampled, and synovial fluid was also collected from ankylosing spondylitis patients.

This clonotype appeared many times. The target of this receptor is not known. Base qualities are not at hand, and no much larger clone is one base apart. The instrument was an Illumina HiSeq 2500. TCR beta libraries were prepared by quantitative 5'-RACE with molecular barcodes. Concerning the study's data processing: A new computational method, built on a probabilistic model of VDJ rearrangement, was used to identify disease-linked TCR variants. TCRdb reprocessing: public reads trimmed at Q25 with fastp, clones called with MiXCR, in-frame beta chains kept. Every CDR3 protein is listed once, alongside the most common genes and DNA of its rows. V and J calls and clone size were set by TCRdb, not the authors. For this sample the table gives 200,000 to 300,000 distinct CDR3 sequences, of which approximately 10% were detected only once. Clones ranked in the top ten supply about 3% of the sample. Here is what the overall study found, with its caveats: A TCR beta motif of fewer than 10 highly homologous amino acid variants appeared characteristic of blood from ankylosing spondylitis patients. Some of the motif variants had been reported before in the synovial fluid and blood of reactive arthritis patients, a finding that suggests common disease-initiation mechanisms. According to the report, matched synovial fluid samples from ankylosing spondylitis patients were significantly enriched for the disease-linked clones. A CD8+ phenotype was shown by the disease-linked clones, which were found at relatively low frequencies in peripheral blood.

Reading the germline V gene gives CDR1 SGHRS and CDR2 YFSETQ. The CDR3 spans 15 residues, from the cysteine through the phenylalanine. Only the CDR3 region is kept as DNA, spanning 45 bases read in frame from base 1. The germline V and J ends show losses of 5 bases and 4 bases respectively, and no gene match explains 6 bases of the junction. This sequence uses TRBV5-1 and TRBJ2-5; 12 nucleotides in the junction match TRBD1. Source material: blood, either unsorted or a sorted T cell fraction (not recorded which). This sequence was found in a male donor with ankylosing spondylitis or in good health (not recorded which). The CDR3: CASSSGTGGAETQYF. Read as DNA, the sequence is TGCGCCAGCAGTTCCGGGACAGGGGGCGCAGAGACCCAGTACTTC.